The clone carrying this TCR beta chain was found many times. Antigen specificity is unknown. Primers used in a second PCR of roughly 6 to 12 cycles were a sample-barcoded 5' primer and a J-beta primer mix. TCRdb re-called the 5' RACE reads with MiXCR, one entry per CDR3 protein. The sample lists around 1.5 million distinct CDR3 sequences, roughly 40% occurring once. The CDR3 is 16 amino acids. Trimming took 2 bases from V and 6 from J, leaving 17 bases between them. The germline CDR1 and CDR2 sequences are SGHTA and FQGNSA. These data originate in a study of blood T cells in healthy people across ages. Total RNA extracted from each sample amounted to at least 5 micrograms. Study-wide results and limits: Fewer expanded clones and more diversity marked long-lived versus aged donors.

This TCR derives from a woman aged 18-30 years in good health. Sequenced sample: blood. J is TRBJ2-1 and V is TRBV7-2; D ambiguous. CDR3 region: CASSLMRQIYGNEQFF. Written as DNA, the CDR3 is TGTGCCAGCAGCTTAATGAGGCAAATATACGGCAATGAGCAGTTCTTC. The full variable domain, in which reference TRBV7-2 and TRBJ2-1 provide the parts outside the CDR3, is GAGVSQSPSNKVTEKGKDVELRCDPISGHTALYWYRQSLGQGLEFLIYFQGNSAPDKSGLPSDRFSAERTGGSVSTLTIQRTQQEDSAVYLCASSLMRQIYGNEQFFGPGTRLTVL.